This T cell receptor (beta chain) emerged from a study of shared clonotypes between healthy human individuals. TCRdb's copy holds only in-frame clones and misses some; the assay was immunoSEQ multiplex PCR. The table includes about 690,000 clones, 80% to 95% detected once. Worth noting for this clone: Its target is unknown.

The CDR3 length is 17 residues. Trimming took off 3 bases at V and 6 bases at J, with 24 bases between the two ends. The study, taken as a whole, reports: Sharing across four donors was highest in naive CD4 (approximately 5%) and lowest in memory CD8 (around 0.4%).

This receptor was identified in a man aged 18 to 29 in good health. Some clones in this sample may be carry-over from other donors' samples. The source material was memory CD8+ T cells from PBMCs. Subset denoted: CD45RO+ cells pooled with CCR7-negative TemRA cells. This sequence joins TRBV23-1 and TRBJ2-7; D unclear. TRBV23-1 falls under the ORF class, with uncertain function. The CDR3 bases are TGCGCCAGCAGTCATTCTTTTGGGCAGGCCTCTTTCCGCGAGCAGTACTTC. Protein sequence: CASSHSFGQASFREQYF.